This entry concerns a single TCR beta chain. CDR3 size: 15 residues. With 7 bases removed from V and 2 bases from J, the gap between germline ends came to 15 bases. CDR1 is MNHEY and CDR2 is SMNVEV in the germline V gene (reference sequence). Per the original methods: Nucleated cell number was recorded as an estimate derived from reference gene primer amplification. Data came from immunoSEQ multiplex PCR; TCRdb stores just in-frame clones and leaves some out. V and J calls and clone size are copied from that table; D and trimming were computed from the DNA. The sample has about 240,000 clones; about nine tenths are singletons. The data were taken from a study of blood T cell repertoires in COVID-19. Study details: The study drew acute and convalescent COVID-19 samples from the United States, Italy and Spain. PBMCs, B-cell-depleted T cells, or T cells were the source of the cDNA or gDNA that made up the material.

The sequencing input was peripheral blood. The V and J genes are TRBV27 and TRBJ1-3; D gene uncertain. The TCR originated in a man in his sixties who had recovered from COVID-19. Here the CDR3 DNA reads TGTGCCAGCAAGGCGGCCCAGCGCGCTGGAAACACCATATATTTT. It is translated as CASKAAQRAGNTIYF.